A single sample is the source of the 26 T cell receptor beta chains below, sequenced in a study of T cell changes during pregnancy in multiple sclerosis. Libraries were prepared by immunoSEQ multiplex PCR; TCRdb keeps only in-frame clonotypes and omits some of them. Of roughly 35,000 clones listed, 85% to 95% are singletons. Sequenced sample: PBMCs (not recorded whether the cells were cultured). All receptors come from a female donor with multiple sclerosis, enrolled in a pregnancy study.

The rearrangement links TRBV2 to TRBJ1-4; D call uncertain. This CDR3 has 15 amino acids. Germline CDR1 is SNHLY and CDR2 is FYNNEI. V was pared by 3 bases and J by 1 base, with 9 bases between. CDR3 in amino acids: CASSDIGGTNEKLFF. CDR3 bases: TGTGCCAGCAGTGACATCGGCGGAACTAATGAAAAACTGTTTTTT.

The V gene is TRBV19, the J gene TRBJ2-7, with D tentatively TRBD1 (5 bases). This CDR3 region has 14 residues. CDR1 and CDR2 (germline): LNHDA, SQIVND (reference sequence). The V and J ends lost 5 bases and 0 bases respectively, with 11 bases between them. Here the CDR3 reads CASSSRETSYEQYF. The CDR3 DNA is TGTGCCAGTAGTTCCAGGGAAACCTCCTACGAGCAGTACTTC.

In this sample, this clone turned up a few times. The V and J genes are TRBV4-1 and TRBJ1-1; 9 nucleotides line up with TRBD1. J was trimmed by 3 bases and V by 0 bases; bases with no gene match: 5. Germline V gene lookup returns CDR1 MGHRA and CDR2 YSYEKL. The CDR3 has 16 residues. CDR3 bases: TGCGCCAGCAGCCAAGACGGGACAGGGAGTCACACTGAAGCTTTCTTT. Translated, it gives CASSQDGTGSHTEAFF.

The chain recombines TRBV2 with TRBJ2-2; 7 nucleotides match TRBD1. The CDR3 is 15 amino acids. V shed 5 bases and J 1 base; nucleotides not matched to a gene: 4. Germline V CDR1 and CDR2: SNHLY, FYNNEI. The CDR3 spells CASSKQGMNTGELFF. The CDR3 coding sequence is TGTGCCAGCAGTAAACAGGGGATGAACACCGGGGAGCTGTTTTTT.

The chain combines TRBV11-3 with TRBJ2-3; 13 nucleotides line up with TRBD2. With V trimmed by 5 bases and J by 5 bases, 10 bases remained unmatched. Germline lookup yields CDR1 SGHNT and CDR2 YENEEA. This CDR3 is 17 amino acids long. CDR3 region: CASSKGLAGDIRDTQYF. The DNA for the CDR3 is TGTGCCAGCAGCAAAGGACTAGCGGGAGATATTAGAGATACGCAGTATTTT.

This rearrangement joins TRBV29-1 to TRBJ1-1; D uncertain. Trimming removed 7 bases at V and 1 base at J, with 10 bases between. Germline V CDR1 and CDR2: SQVTM, ANQGSEA. The CDR3 is 12 amino acids. The CDR3 bases are TGCAGCGCCGGACGGGAGAACACTGAAGCTTTCTTT. It yields the protein CSAGRENTEAFF.

The rearrangement uses TRBV5-4 and TRBJ2-5; 7 bases fit TRBD2. The CDR3 extends over 14 amino acids. Unmatched junction bases numbered 5, after V lost 4 bases and J lost 2 bases. Germline values: CDR1 SGHNT, CDR2 YYREEE (reference sequence). For the CDR3, the DNA is TGTGCCAGCAGCCTCAGCGGGGCGCAAGAGACCCAGTACTTC. Translation gives CASSLSGAQETQYF. Full variable domain (outside the CDR3, taken from reference TRBV5-4 and TRBJ2-5): ETGVTQSPTHLIKTRGQQVTLRCSSQSGHNTVSWYQQALGQGPQFIFQYYREEENGRGNFPPRFSGLQFPNYSSELNVNALELDDSALYLCASSLSGAQETQYFGPGTRLLVL.

The V call is TRBV14, the J call TRBJ1-1; D ambiguous. The CDR3 runs 13 residues. V was cut by 5 bases and J by 4 bases, with 11 bases left in between. CDR1 and CDR2 (germline): SGHDN, FVKESK. CDR3 protein: CASSVNQVTEAFF. In nucleotides, the CDR3 is TGTGCCAGCAGCGTAAATCAAGTCACTGAAGCTTTCTTT.

The chain is built from TRBV2 and TRBJ1-2; a possible D gene is TRBD1 (5 bases). V lost 5 bases and J 2 bases, leaving 15 bases between the germline ends. The germline V gene has CDR1 SNHLY and CDR2 FYNNEI. CDR3 length equals 15 residues. CDR3 sequence: CASSPFPDSNYGYTF. The DNA of the CDR3 is TGTGCCAGCAGTCCATTTCCTGACAGCAACTATGGCTACACCTTC.

The chain joins TRBV29-1 to TRBJ1-1; D gene ambiguous. Germline CDR1 SQVTM, CDR2 ANQGSEA. V shed 1 base and J shed 3 bases, with 6 bases lying between them. This CDR3 has 12 amino acids. This chain's CDR3 is CSVEGLYTEAFF. The CDR3 nucleotides are TGCAGCGTTGAAGGCCTTTACACTGAAGCTTTCTTT.

The V call is TRBV6-1, the J call TRBJ1-4; D remains unclear. The CDR3 totals 12 residues. The germline V gene has CDR1 MNHNS and CDR2 SASEGT. V dropped 4 bases and J dropped 0 bases, with 0 bases sitting between them. CDR3 sequence: CASSATNEKLFF. As DNA, the CDR3 is TGTGCCAGCAGTGCAACTAATGAAAAACTGTTTTTT.

The V gene is TRBV27, the J gene TRBJ2-1, with 13 bases aligning to TRBD2. The V and J ends lost 2 bases and 8 bases, in that order; junction bases with no gene match: 3. Germline CDR1 MNHEY, CDR2 SMNVEV (reference sequence). The CDR3 sequence is 15 residues long. The CDR3 sequence is CASSLGTSGKDEQFF. The CDR3 nucleotides read TGTGCCAGCAGTTTAGGGACTAGCGGGAAGGATGAGCAGTTCTTC.

The chain is built from TRBV9 and TRBJ2-1; 10 bases line up with TRBD2. V dropped 3 bases and J dropped 5; count of bases not matched to a gene: 8. CDR1 is SGDLS and CDR2 is YYNGEE in the germline V gene. The CDR3 has 16 amino acids. The CDR3 nucleotides read TGTGCCAGCAGCGAGTCCAGCGGGAGGGTTGACAATGAGCAGTTCTTC. This codes for CASSESSGRVDNEQFF.

The chain couples TRBV7-3 to TRBJ1-1; a weak D match, TRBD1 (6 bases). Trimming took off 3 bases at V and 1 base at J, with 15 bases between the two ends. This CDR3 is built from 16 residues. Germline values: CDR1 SGHTA, CDR2 FQGTGA. CDR3 coding DNA: TGTGCCAGCAGCTTGGGAGCAGGGGCCCAGAACACTGAAGCTTTCTTT. Amino acid sequence: CASSLGAGAQNTEAFF. The full variable domain, with the rest looked up from reference TRBV7-3 and TRBJ1-1, is GAGVSQTPSNKVTEKGKYVELRCDPISGHTALYWYRQSLGQGPEFLIYFQGTGAADDSGLPNDRFFAVRPEGSVSTLKIQRTERGDSAVYLCASSLGAGAQNTEAFFGQGTRLTVV.

This chain uses TRBV5-4 with TRBJ1-1; TRBD1 might be the D (5 bases). Germline V gene data show CDR1 as SGHNT and CDR2 as YYREEE (reference sequence). V lost 4 bases, J lost 1 base, and 14 bases lay in between. The CDR3 spans 15 residues. In DNA form, the CDR3 reads TGTGCCAGCAGCCCAGATGGGGGTCGGAACACTGAAGCTTTCTTT. This sequence encodes CASSPDGGRNTEAFF.

V and J are TRBV11-2 and TRBJ2-5; 9 bases map to TRBD2. V gave up 5 bases and J gave up 4 bases; unmatched junction bases: 11. CDR3 length equals 16 residues. Germline-derived CDR1 and CDR2 are SGHAT and FQNNGV. This CDR3 reads CASSPNPGLASETQYF. CDR3 DNA sequence: TGTGCCAGCAGCCCAAATCCGGGACTAGCCTCAGAGACCCAGTACTTC.

Concerning this clone itself: At one end the junction does not follow the germline gene, possibly because of a read error. The V call is TRBV11-2, the J call TRBJ2-1, with no clear D. The CDR3 length is 12 residues. Per germline, CDR1 SGHAT and CDR2 FQNNGV. CDR3 sequence (DNA): TGTGCCAGCAGCTTGGAAGACAATCAGCAGTTCTTC. The encoded protein is CASSLEDNQQFF.

There are a few counts of this clone. The gene calls are TRBV7-9 and TRBJ2-1; D may be TRBD2 (5 bases). V shed 5 bases and J shed 7 bases, with 6 bases lying between them. The CDR3 contains 11 residues. CDR1 is SEHNR, CDR2 FQNEAQ, per germline (reference sequence). The CDR3 is CASSRTNEQFF. CDR3 DNA: TGTGCCAGCAGCCGGACTAATGAGCAGTTCTTC.

This chain links TRBV5-4 with TRBJ2-1; the match to TRBD2 covers 13 bases. Looked up from germline, CDR1 is SGHNT and CDR2 is YYREEE (reference sequence). The CDR3 spans 20 residues. The ends lost 2 bases at V and 6 bases at J; junction bases unmatched: 17. CDR3 residues: CASSFKRQRTSGRTGNEQFF. The CDR3 region has the DNA TGTGCCAGCAGCTTTAAAAGACAGCGGACTAGCGGGAGAACGGGCAATGAGCAGTTCTTC. Combining the CDR3 with reference TRBV5-4 and TRBJ2-1 gives the whole variable domain ETGVTQSPTHLIKTRGQQVTLRCSSQSGHNTVSWYQQALGQGPQFIFQYYREEENGRGNFPPRFSGLQFPNYSSELNVNALELDDSALYLCASSFKRQRTSGRTGNEQFFGPGTRLTVL.

The chain employs TRBV7-8 and TRBJ1-5; D is possibly TRBD1 (5 bases). This CDR3 region has 16 residues. Germline CDR1 reads SGHVS; CDR2 reads FQNEAQ. Trimming pared 1 base from V and 0 bases from J, leaving 10 bases between. CDR3: CASSLEGRFSNQPQHF. CDR3 coding DNA: TGTGCCAGCAGCTTAGAGGGACGGTTTAGCAATCAGCCCCAGCATTTT.

The chain is built from TRBV11-3 and TRBJ2-7; possible D gene TRBD1, 6 bases. V lost 1 base to trimming and J lost 4 bases, with 14 bases between them. Germline V gene data show CDR1 as SGHNT and CDR2 as YENEEA. There are 15 residues in the CDR3. The CDR3 here is CASSLGGTGNYEQYF. CDR3 coding DNA: TGTGCCAGCAGCTTAGGAGGTACAGGGAATTACGAGCAGTACTTC. Complete variable domain (other parts from reference TRBV11-3 and TRBJ2-7): EAGVVQSPRYKIIEKKQPVAFWCNPISGHNTLYWYLQNLGQGPELLIRYENEEAVDDSQLPKDRFSAERLKGVDSTLKIQPAELGDSAVYLCASSLGGTGNYEQYFGPGTRLTVT.

The V call is TRBV2, the J call TRBJ2-1; weak D call: TRBD2 (6 bases). This CDR3 is 15 amino acids long. V was clipped by 8 bases and J by 4 bases, with 18 bases between them. Looked up from germline, CDR1 is SNHLY and CDR2 is FYNNEI. The CDR3 loop is CASSHPGLQYNEQFF. CDR3 bases: TGTGCCAGCTCCCACCCGGGACTCCAATACAATGAGCAGTTCTTC.

The chain joins TRBV28 to TRBJ1-1; maybe TRBD1 (6 bases). Germline V gives CDR1 MDHEN, CDR2 SYDVKM. V lost 6 bases and J 13 bases, leaving 18 bases between the germline ends. The length of the CDR3 is 12 residues. The CDR3 here is CASRVQGHKLFF. The CDR3 DNA reads as TGTGCCAGCAGGGTACAGGGACACAAGCTTTTCTTT. Full variable domain (missing parts from reference TRBV28 and TRBJ1-1): DVKVTQSSRYLVKRTGEKVFLECVQDMDHENMFWYRQDPGLGLRLIYFSYDVKMKEKGDIPEGYSVSREKKERFSLILESASTNQTSMYLCASRVQGHKLFFGQGTRLTVV.

This clone was counted once. This chain joins TRBV5-1 and TRBJ2-5; 10 bases line up with TRBD1. J was trimmed by 5 bases and V by 4 bases; bases with no gene match: 2. Germline-derived CDR1 and CDR2 are SGHRS and YFSETQ. The CDR3 sequence is 13 residues long. CDR3: CASSGGQGETQYF. The CDR3 DNA follows: TGCGCCAGCAGCGGGGGACAGGGGGAGACCCAGTACTTC.

This chain uses TRBV6-6 with TRBJ2-2; no firm D call. This CDR3 has 16 residues. In germline, CDR1 is MNHNY, CDR2 SVGAGI (reference sequence). The V end was cut by 0 bases, the J end by 5 bases, with 13 bases between. In DNA form, the CDR3 reads TGTGCCAGCAGTTACTCGGCACTTATGGGTACCGGGGAGCTGTTTTTT. Translation gives CASSYSALMGTGELFF.

This clone was picked up a small number of times. This chain links TRBV5-1 with TRBJ2-7; 11 bases fit TRBD2. The CDR3 runs 16 residues. The ends lost 0 bases at V and 5 bases at J; junction bases unmatched: 7. Germline V gene lookup returns CDR1 SGHRS and CDR2 YFSETQ. In DNA form, the CDR3 reads TGCGCCAGCAGCTTGGGCACTAGCGGGAGTATACACGAGCAGTACTTC. It encodes CASSLGTSGSIHEQYF. Combining the CDR3 with reference TRBV5-1 and TRBJ2-7 gives the whole variable domain KAGVTQTPRYLIKTRGQQVTLSCSPISGHRSVSWYQQTPGQGLQFLFEYFSETQRNKGNFPGRFSGRQFSNSRSEMNVSTLELGDSALYLCASSLGTSGSIHEQYFGPGTRLTVT.